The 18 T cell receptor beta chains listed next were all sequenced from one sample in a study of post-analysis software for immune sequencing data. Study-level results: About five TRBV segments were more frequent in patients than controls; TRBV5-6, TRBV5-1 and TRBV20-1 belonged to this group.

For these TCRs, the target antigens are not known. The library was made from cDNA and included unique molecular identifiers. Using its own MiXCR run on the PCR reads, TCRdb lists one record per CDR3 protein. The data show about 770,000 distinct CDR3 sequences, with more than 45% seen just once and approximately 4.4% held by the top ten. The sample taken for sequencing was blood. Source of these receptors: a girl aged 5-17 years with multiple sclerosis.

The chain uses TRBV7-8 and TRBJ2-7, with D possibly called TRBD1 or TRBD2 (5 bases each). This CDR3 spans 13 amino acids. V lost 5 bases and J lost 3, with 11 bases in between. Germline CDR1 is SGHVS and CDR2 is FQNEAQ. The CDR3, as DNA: TGTGCCAGCAGCCGGGACCTCAGCTACGAGCAGTACTTC. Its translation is CASSRDLSYEQYF.

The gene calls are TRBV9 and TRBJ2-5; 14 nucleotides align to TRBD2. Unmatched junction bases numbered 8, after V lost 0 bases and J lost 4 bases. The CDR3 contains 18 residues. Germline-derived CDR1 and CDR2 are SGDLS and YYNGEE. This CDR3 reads CASSVGVGGLAGGETQYF. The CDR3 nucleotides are TGTGCCAGCAGCGTAGGGGTAGGTGGACTAGCGGGAGGAGAGACCCAGTACTTC.

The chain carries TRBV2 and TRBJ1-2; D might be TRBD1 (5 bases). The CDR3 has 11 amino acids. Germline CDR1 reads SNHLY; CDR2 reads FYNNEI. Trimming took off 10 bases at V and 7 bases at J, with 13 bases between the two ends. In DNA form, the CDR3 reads TGTGCCATCAGGGTCCTGACTGGCTACACCTTC. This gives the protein CAIRVLTGYTF.

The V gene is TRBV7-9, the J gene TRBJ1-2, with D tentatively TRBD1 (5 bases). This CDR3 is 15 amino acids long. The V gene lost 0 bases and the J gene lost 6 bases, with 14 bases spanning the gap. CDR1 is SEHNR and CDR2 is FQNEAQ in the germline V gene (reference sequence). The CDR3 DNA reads TGTGCCAGCAGCTTAGCGGGCAGGGAGTCGAATGGCTACACCTTC. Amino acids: CASSLAGRESNGYTF. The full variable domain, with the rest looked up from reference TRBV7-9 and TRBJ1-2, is DTGVSQNPRHKITKRGQNVTFRCDPISEHNRLYWYRQTLGQGPEFLTYFQNEAQLEKSRLLSDRFSAERPKGSFSTLEIQRTEQGDSAMYLCASSLAGRESNGYTFGSGTRLTVV.

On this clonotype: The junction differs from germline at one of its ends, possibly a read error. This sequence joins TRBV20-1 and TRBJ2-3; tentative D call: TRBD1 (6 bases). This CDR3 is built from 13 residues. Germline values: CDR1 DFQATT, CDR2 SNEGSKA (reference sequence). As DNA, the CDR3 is TGCAATGCTAGGGGGTATAGCACAGATACGCAGTATTTT. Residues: CNARGYSTDTQYF.

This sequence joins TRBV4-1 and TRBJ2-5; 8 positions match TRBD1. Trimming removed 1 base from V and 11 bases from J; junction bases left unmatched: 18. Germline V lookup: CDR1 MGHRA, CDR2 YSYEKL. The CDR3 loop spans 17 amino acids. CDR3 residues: CASSQVGRDRYYNEQYF. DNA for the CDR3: TGCGCCAGCAGCCAAGTTGGGCGGGACAGGTACTACAATGAGCAGTACTTC.

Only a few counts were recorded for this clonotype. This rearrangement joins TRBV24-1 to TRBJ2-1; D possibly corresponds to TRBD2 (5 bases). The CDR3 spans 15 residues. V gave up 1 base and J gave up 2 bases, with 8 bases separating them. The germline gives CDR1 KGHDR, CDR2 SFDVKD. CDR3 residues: CATSDFGGAYNEQFF. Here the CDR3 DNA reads TGTGCCACCAGTGATTTTGGAGGCGCCTACAATGAGCAGTTCTTC.

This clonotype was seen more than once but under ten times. The CDR3 sequence is CASSRYARGETQYF. The CDR3 DNA sequence: TGTGCCAGCAGTCGCTATGCCAGGGGAGAGACCCAGTACTTC. J is TRBJ2-5 and V is TRBV27; perhaps TRBD1 as D (6 bases). CDR3 size: 14 residues. Per the germline V gene, CDR1 is MNHEY and CDR2 is SMNVEV (reference sequence). Trimming removed 5 bases at V and 4 bases at J, with 14 bases between.

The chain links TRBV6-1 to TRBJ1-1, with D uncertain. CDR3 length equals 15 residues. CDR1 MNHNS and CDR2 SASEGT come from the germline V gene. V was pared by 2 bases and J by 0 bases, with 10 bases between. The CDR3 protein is CASSEYAGMNTEAFF. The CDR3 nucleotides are TGTGCCAGCAGTGAATACGCAGGTATGAACACTGAAGCTTTCTTT.

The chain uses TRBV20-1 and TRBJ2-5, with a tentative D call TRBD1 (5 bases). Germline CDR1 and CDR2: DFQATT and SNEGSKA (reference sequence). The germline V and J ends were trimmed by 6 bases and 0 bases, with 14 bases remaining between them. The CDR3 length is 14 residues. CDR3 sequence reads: CSARDSAYQETQYF. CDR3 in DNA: TGCAGTGCCCGAGACAGCGCGTACCAAGAGACCCAGTACTTC.

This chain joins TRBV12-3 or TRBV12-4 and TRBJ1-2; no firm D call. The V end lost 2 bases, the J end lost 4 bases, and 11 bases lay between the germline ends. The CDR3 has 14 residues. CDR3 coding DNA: TGTGCCAGCAGTTTACGGCAGGACTTCTATGGCTACACCTTC. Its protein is CASSLRQDFYGYTF.

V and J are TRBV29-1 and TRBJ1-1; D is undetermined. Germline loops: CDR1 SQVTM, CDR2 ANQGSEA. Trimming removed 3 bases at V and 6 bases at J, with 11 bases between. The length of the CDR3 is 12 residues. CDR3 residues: CSVERSDSEAFF. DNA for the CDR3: TGCAGCGTTGAGAGATCGGACTCTGAAGCTTTCTTT.

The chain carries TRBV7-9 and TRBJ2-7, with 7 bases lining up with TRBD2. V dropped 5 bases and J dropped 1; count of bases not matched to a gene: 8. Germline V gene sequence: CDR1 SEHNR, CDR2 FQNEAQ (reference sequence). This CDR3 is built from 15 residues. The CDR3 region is CASSQPGLVSYEQYF. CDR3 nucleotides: TGTGCCAGCAGCCAACCCGGACTAGTTTCCTACGAGCAGTACTTC.

Here the CDR3 reads CASSRTSGYEQFF. The CDR3 region has the DNA TGTGCCAGCAGCAGGACTAGCGGTTATGAGCAGTTCTTC. The chain joins TRBV27 to TRBJ2-1, with 10 positions matching TRBD2. V shed 6 bases, J shed 8 bases, and the junction held 4 bases outside the gene matches. CDR1 is MNHEY and CDR2 is SMNVEV in the germline V gene (reference sequence). CDR3 size: 13 residues.

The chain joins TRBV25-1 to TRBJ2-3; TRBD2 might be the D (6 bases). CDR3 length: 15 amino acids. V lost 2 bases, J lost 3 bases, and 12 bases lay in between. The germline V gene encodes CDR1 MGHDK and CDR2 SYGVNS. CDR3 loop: CASSEPRGLTDTQYF. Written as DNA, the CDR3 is TGTGCCAGCAGTGAACCCCGGGGGTTGACAGATACGCAGTATTTT.

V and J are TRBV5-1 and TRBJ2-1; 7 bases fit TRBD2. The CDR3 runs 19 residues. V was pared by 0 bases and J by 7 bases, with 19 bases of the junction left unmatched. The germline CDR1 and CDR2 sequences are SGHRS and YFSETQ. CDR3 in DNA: TGCGCCAGCAGCTTGGCCGGCGGGAGAAGTCTTGGAGGCCGGAATGAGCAGTTCTTC. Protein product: CASSLAGGRSLGGRNEQFF.

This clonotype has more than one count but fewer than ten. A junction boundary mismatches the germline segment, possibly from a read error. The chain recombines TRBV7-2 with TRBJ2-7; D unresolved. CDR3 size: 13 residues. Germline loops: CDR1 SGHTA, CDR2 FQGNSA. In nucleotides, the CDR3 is TGTGTCAGCAACCCGCTAGACCCCGGCGAGCAGTACTTC. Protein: CVSNPLDPGEQYF.

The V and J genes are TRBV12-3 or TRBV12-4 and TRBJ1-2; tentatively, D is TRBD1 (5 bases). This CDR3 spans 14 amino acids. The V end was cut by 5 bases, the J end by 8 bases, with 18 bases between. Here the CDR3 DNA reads TGTGCCAGCAGTCAGGTGGGGGGGAGAAGGGGCTACACCTTC. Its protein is CASSQVGGRRGYTF.